These 25 T cell receptor beta chains came from one sample sequenced in a study of T cell repertoires in cytomegalovirus infection. The antigens of these receptors remain unknown. TCRdb called the reads again in MiXCR, with one record for every CDR3 protein. The repertoire consists of around 900,000 distinct CDR3 sequences, with around 29% occurring once and the leading ten covering roughly an eighth. The sequences come from cultured CD8+ T cells from PBMCs, collected from culture after CMV antigen stimulation. These receptors were collected from a human donor in good health (CMV status not recorded). Some clones in this sample may be carry-over from other donors' samples.

The chain is built from TRBV27 and TRBJ1-3, with a tentative D call TRBD1 (5 bases). With 3 bases removed from V and 2 bases from J, the gap between germline ends came to 8 bases. The germline gives CDR1 MNHEY, CDR2 SMNVEV (reference sequence). The CDR3 totals 14 residues. This CDR3 is CASSFRTPGNTIYF. The CDR3 coding sequence is TGTGCCAGCAGTTTCCGGACACCTGGAAACACCATATATTTT.

This chain connects TRBV2 to TRBJ1-2, with D unresolved. Germline V CDR1 and CDR2: SNHLY, FYNNEI. V shed 2 bases and J shed 12 bases, with 7 bases lying between them. There are 10 residues in the CDR3. The CDR3 DNA reads as TGTGCCAGCAGTGAACACGTTCACACCTTC. Encoded protein: CASSEHVHTF.

The chain is built from TRBV4-1 and TRBJ2-7; D is unresolved. CDR1 and CDR2 from the germline V gene are MGHRA and YSYEKL. CDR3 size: 15 residues. V was cut by 1 base and J by 2 bases, with 12 bases left in between. The CDR3 loop is CASSQGPFAPYEQYF. For the CDR3, the DNA is TGCGCCAGCAGCCAAGGTCCATTTGCTCCCTACGAGCAGTACTTC.

This clonotype was picked up a small number of times. The J gene is TRBJ2-1, the V gene TRBV10-3; 8 bases fit TRBD1. V lost 7 bases to trimming and J lost 5 bases; unmatched junction nucleotides: 4. CDR1 is ENHRY, CDR2 SYGVKD, per germline. CDR3 size: 13 residues. Written as DNA, the CDR3 is TGTGCCATCATGGGACAGGACGACAATGAGCAGTTCTTC. It encodes CAIMGQDDNEQFF.

This chain joins TRBV9 and TRBJ1-4; tentatively, D is TRBD1 (5 bases). The ends were cut back, 0 bases at V and 4 bases at J, with 13 bases in the middle. Germline CDR1 SGDLS, CDR2 YYNGEE. The CDR3 is 16 amino acids. The CDR3 loop reads CASSVGGRIVNEKLFF. The CDR3 DNA is TGTGCCAGCAGCGTAGGGGGGAGGATCGTTAATGAAAAACTGTTTTTT.

This clonotype was detected only a few times. The rearrangement links TRBV27 to TRBJ2-7, with D tentatively TRBD1 (5 bases). Germline V CDR1 and CDR2: MNHEY, SMNVEV (reference sequence). With 2 bases removed from V and 6 bases from J, the gap between germline ends came to 23 bases. The CDR3 is made up of 17 amino acids. This chain's CDR3 is CASSLTIGQGFLGEQYV. CDR3 coding DNA: TGTGCCAGCAGTTTAACGATCGGGCAGGGATTTTTAGGCGAGCAGTACGTC.

The V and J genes are TRBV20-1 and TRBJ2-1; 9 nucleotides line up with TRBD2. With V trimmed by 3 bases and J by 7 bases, 10 bases remained unmatched. CDR1 is DFQATT, CDR2 SNEGSKA, per germline (reference sequence). The CDR3 length is 15 residues. CDR3 in DNA: TGCAGTGCTAGGGGACGCGGGGGGGCGAGGAATGAGCAGTTCTTC. This sequence encodes CSARGRGGARNEQFF.

In its sample, this clonotype was seen once. This chain links TRBV10-3 with TRBJ1-3; possible D gene TRBD1, 6 bases. Germline CDR1 reads ENHRY; CDR2 reads SYGVKD. Trimming removed 6 bases at V and 0 bases at J, with 15 bases between. The length of the CDR3 is 16 residues. The CDR3 bases are TGTGCCATCAGGATAGGGGGGCCGAGCTCTGGAAACACCATATATTTT. Translated: CAIRIGGPSSGNTIYF.

J is TRBJ2-1 and V is TRBV15; 7 nucleotides line up with TRBD2. Germline CDR1 reads LNHNV; CDR2 reads YYDKDF (reference sequence). The CDR3 length is 15 residues. V was clipped by 5 bases and J by 3 bases; unmatched bases: 7. Written as DNA, the CDR3 is TGTGCCACCAGCCGGGCGGGGGTTAGCTACAATGAGCAGTTCTTC. It codes for CATSRAGVSYNEQFF.

This chain uses TRBV7-6 with TRBJ2-7, with D unclear. Trimming took 2 bases from V and 0 from J, leaving 8 bases between them. The V gene's germline CDR1 is SGHVS and CDR2 FNYEAQ. The CDR3 is made up of 14 amino acids. The DNA for the CDR3 is TGTGCCAGCAGCTTACAGCGCACCTCCTACGAGCAGTACTTC. Translating it yields CASSLQRTSYEQYF.

The sample holds many counts of this clonotype. This chain joins TRBV7-6 and TRBJ2-7; 10 bases map to TRBD2. The germline V gene has CDR1 SGHVS and CDR2 FNYEAQ. V gave up 5 bases and J gave up 0 bases; unmatched junction bases: 7. The CDR3 contains 16 residues. CDR3 in DNA: TGTGCCAGCAGCCAAGAACTAGCGGGGAGCTCCTACGAGCAGTACTTC. Its protein product is CASSQELAGSSYEQYF.

This clonotype was recorded at least ten times. The J gene is TRBJ2-7, the V gene TRBV7-6; TRBD1 matches at 7 bases. CDR1 is SGHVS and CDR2 is FNYEAQ in the germline V gene. Unmatched junction bases numbered 8, after V lost 5 bases and J lost 4 bases. This CDR3 has 14 amino acids. CDR3 sequence (DNA): TGTGCCAGCAGCCCGGGGACAGCAATATACGAGCAGTACTTC. It encodes CASSPGTAIYEQYF.

There are many counts of this clonotype. V gene TRBV7-2 combines with J gene TRBJ2-1; 9 bases agree with TRBD2. Trimming removed 5 bases from V and 7 bases from J; junction bases left unmatched: 12. The CDR3 extends over 16 amino acids. Germline CDR1 reads SGHTA; CDR2 reads FQGNSA. The CDR3 nucleotides are TGTGCCAGCAGCCTCTTAGCGGGGGTGAGGGGTAATGAGCAGTTCTTC. This gives the protein CASSLLAGVRGNEQFF.

This clonotype has more than one count but fewer than ten. The J gene is TRBJ2-5, the V gene TRBV28; D is possibly TRBD1 (5 bases). Germline V lookup: CDR1 MDHEN, CDR2 SYDVKM. The CDR3 consists of 14 residues. V was trimmed by 2 bases and J by 5 bases, leaving 12 bases between them. CDR3 region: CASSLAGYRETQYF. The CDR3 nucleotides are TGTGCCAGCAGTTTAGCAGGGTATCGTGAGACCCAGTACTTC.

The chain couples TRBV27 to TRBJ1-2; D might be TRBD1 (5 bases). The CDR3 is 15 amino acids. V shed 2 bases and J shed 0 bases, with 10 bases lying between them. CDR1 is MNHEY and CDR2 is SMNVEV in the germline V gene (reference sequence). The CDR3: CASSLRGASNYGYTF. CDR3 bases: TGTGCCAGCAGTTTAAGAGGGGCCTCTAACTATGGCTACACCTTC.

This clonotype was observed a handful of times. This chain connects TRBV11-3 to TRBJ1-6; D call uncertain. Germline CDR1 SGHNT, CDR2 YENEEA. This CDR3 has 13 residues. V was pared by 2 bases and J by 7 bases, with 6 bases between. DNA of the CDR3: TGTGCCAGCAGCTTATTCAAGAATTCACCCCTCCACTTT. It is translated as CASSLFKNSPLHF. Drawing the rest from reference TRBV11-3 and TRBJ1-6, the complete variable domain is EAGVVQSPRYKIIEKKQPVAFWCNPISGHNTLYWYLQNLGQGPELLIRYENEEAVDDSQLPKDRFSAERLKGVDSTLKIQPAELGDSAVYLCASSLFKNSPLHFGNGTRLTVT.

There are many counts of this clonotype. Mismatch with germline at one junction end may stem from a read error. The chain couples TRBV27 to TRBJ1-1; the D is unclear. Per germline, CDR1 MNHEY and CDR2 SMNVEV (reference sequence). CDR3 length: 13 residues. The CDR3 DNA is TGTGCCAGCAGCTTATGGGGGAACACTGAAGCTTTCTTT. Translation: CASSLWGNTEAFF.

Concerning this clonotype itself: Given a much more abundant clone one base away, this may be a read error. The gene calls are TRBV7-2 and TRBJ1-1, with 10 bases lining up with TRBD1. This CDR3 has 16 residues. V shed 5 bases and J 5 bases; nucleotides not matched to a gene: 11. Looked up from germline, CDR1 is SGHTA and CDR2 is FQGNSA. CDR3 coding DNA: TGTGCCAGCAGCCTAAACCGGGACAGGGGTTGGACTGAAGCTTTCTTT. Encoded protein: CASSLNRDRGWTEAFF.

In its sample, this clonotype was seen a few times. The V call is TRBV7-9, the J call TRBJ2-1; 11 bases are shared with TRBD2. The CDR3 extends over 17 amino acids. V shed 5 bases and J 5 bases; nucleotides not matched to a gene: 11. Germline V CDR1 and CDR2: SEHNR, FQNEAQ (reference sequence). The CDR3 spells CASSPEWASGGNNEQFF. CDR3 sequence (DNA): TGTGCCAGCAGCCCCGAGTGGGCTAGCGGGGGGAACAATGAGCAGTTCTTC.

This clonotype was detected once. The rearrangement joins TRBV20-1 to TRBJ2-1; possibly TRBD1 for D (6 bases). Deletions cut 0 bases from V and 2 bases from J, with 17 bases between. The CDR3 consists of 17 residues. CDR1 and CDR2 (germline): DFQATT, SNEGSKA (reference sequence). The CDR3, as DNA: TGCAGTGCTAGAGATAGGGGCAGGGGAGTTGCCTACAATGAGCAGTTCTTC. It yields the protein CSARDRGRGVAYNEQFF.

The rearrangement uses TRBV7-9 and TRBJ2-7; D is unresolved. The germline V gene has CDR1 SEHNR and CDR2 FQNEAQ (reference sequence). This CDR3 region has 17 residues. V was clipped by 5 bases and J by 4 bases, with 24 bases between them. CDR3 sequence: CASSTYSSSVRPYEQYF. The CDR3 nucleotides read TGTGCCAGCAGCACGTATTCCTCCTCGGTCCGGCCGTACGAGCAGTACTTC.

This clonotype has only a few counts. The chain employs TRBV7-9 and TRBJ1-1; D not resolved. V dropped 0 bases and J dropped 4 bases, with 9 bases sitting between them. The CDR3 is made up of 14 amino acids. CDR1 and CDR2 from the germline V gene are SEHNR and FQNEAQ (reference sequence). CDR3 coding DNA: TGTGCCAGCAGCTTAGCGGGAGGGCCCACTGAAGCTTTCTTT. Encoded protein: CASSLAGGPTEAFF.

This clonotype occurred a few times. The V call is TRBV12-3 or TRBV12-4, the J call TRBJ2-1; 9 positions match TRBD2. This CDR3 has 15 amino acids. The trim removed 3 bases at V and 7 bases at J, leaving 7 bases unmatched. CDR3: CASSFGGGAENEQFF. In DNA, the CDR3 is TGTGCCAGCAGTTTTGGCGGGGGGGCAGAAAATGAGCAGTTCTTC.

J is TRBJ1-5 and V is TRBV20-1, with D uncertain. Germline loops: CDR1 DFQATT, CDR2 SNEGSKA (reference sequence). The CDR3 covers 14 residues. With 1 base removed from V and 4 bases from J, the gap between germline ends came to 11 bases. Written as DNA, the CDR3 is TGCAGTGCTAGAGGTAGGAAATCTAATCAGCCCCAGCATTTT. This sequence encodes CSARGRKSNQPQHF.

The CDR3 region is CASSSPGGETEAFF. Here the CDR3 DNA reads TGTGCCAGCAGCTCCCCCGGGGGAGAAACTGAAGCTTTCTTT. The chain combines TRBV7-9 with TRBJ1-1; the D gene is possibly TRBD1 (5 bases). Germline V CDR1 and CDR2: SEHNR, FQNEAQ (reference sequence). The CDR3 extends over 14 amino acids. Trimming left V 4 bases short and J 5 bases short, with 14 bases between.